This T cell receptor (beta chain) comes out of a study of technical replicates of blood from four donors. CDR3 size: 16 residues. V was shortened by 5 bases and J by 0 bases, with 15 bases between the two germline ends. Per the germline V gene, CDR1 is MDHEN and CDR2 is SYDVKM. Assay: immunoSEQ multiplex PCR; the TCRdb copy retains only in-frame clones and omits some. In the table there are 73,000 or so clones, 91% of which are singletons. This TCR came from a human donor in good health. Sample: T cells isolated from PBMCs. The V call is TRBV28, the J call TRBJ2-3, with a possible D match to TRBD1 (6 bases). This chain's CDR3 is CASSLRTDSSTDTQYF. In nucleotides, the CDR3 is TGTGCCAGCAGTCTAAGGACAGACTCTAGCACAGATACGCAGTATTTT.